This T cell receptor (beta chain) was sequenced for a study of PD-L1 blockade in urothelial cancer. Study-level results: Tumor-associated clones in the blood of durable-benefit patients grew more at 3 weeks.

The table came from immunoSEQ multiplex PCR; TCRdb's copy has only in-frame clones and leaves some out. In the table there are 45,000 to 50,000 clones, 88% of which are singletons. This clone appeared once. Its antigen is as yet unknown. Each patient contributed between 1 and 8 total time points of blood mononuclear cells, pretreatment and during treatment. The V gene lost 3 bases and the J gene lost 5 bases, with 11 bases spanning the gap. Germline CDR1 LNHDA, CDR2 SQIVND (reference sequence). This CDR3 comprises 13 residues. This TCR came from a man older than 75 with urothelial cancer. Material: PBMCs, obtained around atezolizumab (anti-PD-L1) treatment. J is TRBJ2-7 and V is TRBV19; TRBD1 might be the D (5 bases). CDR3 amino acids: CASSIQGSNEQYF. The DNA of the CDR3 is TGTGCCAGTAGTATCCAGGGATCCAACGAGCAGTACTTC.